Below, 28 T cell receptor beta chains from the same sample are listed, as sequenced in a study of blood T cell repertoires in COVID-19. Measured with immunoSEQ multiplex PCR; TCRdb has only the in-frame clones, and not every one. The sample holds about 330,000 clones, around nine tenths seen once. The sample comprised PBMCs or T cells enriched from blood (not recorded which). These receptors were obtained from a woman in her twenties or thirties who had recovered from COVID-19.

This clone was observed a single time. The chain employs TRBV3-1 (or the pseudogene TRBV3-2) and TRBJ2-1, with 10 nucleotides matching TRBD2. The V gene end was trimmed by 1 base and the J gene end by 9 bases; junction bases not matched to a gene: 24. This CDR3 spans 21 amino acids. Germline V gene lookup returns CDR1 LGHDT and CDR2 YNNKEL (reference sequence). The DNA for the CDR3 is TGTGCCAGCAGCCAAGGGGTTCTCGTCGGTCTAGCGGGGGAGAAGCCCTCTGAGCAGTTCTTC. Its protein is CASSQGVLVGLAGEKPSEQFF.

The rearrangement joins TRBV9 to TRBJ1-2; TRBD1 matches at 8 bases. Trimming removed 4 bases from V and 2 bases from J; junction bases left unmatched: 7. Germline-derived CDR1 and CDR2 are SGDLS and YYNGEE. This CDR3 is built from 15 residues. The CDR3 region has the DNA TGTGCCAGCAGCACCAGTGGACAGGGCAACTATGGCTACACCTTC. Translating gives CASSTSGQGNYGYTF. Based on the CDR3 plus reference TRBV9 and TRBJ1-2, the full variable domain is DSGVTQTPKHLITATGQRVTLRCSPRSGDLSVYWYQQSLDQGLQFLIQYYNGEERAKGNILERFSAQQFPDLHSELNLSSLELGDSALYFCASSTSGQGNYGYTFGSGTRLTVV.

The chain employs TRBV5-6 and TRBJ2-7, with TRBD2 matching 7 bases. The CDR3 totals 13 residues. J lost 5 bases, V lost 1 base, and 3 bases had no gene match. Germline CDR1 and CDR2: SGHDT and YYEEEE. The DNA for the CDR3 is TGTGCCAGCAGCTTGCGGGGGGTCCACGAGCAGTACTTC. This translates into CASSLRGVHEQYF.

This clone came up a few times. Additional DNA sequences in this sample encode the identical CDR3. The chain uses TRBV9 and TRBJ1-1; perhaps TRBD1 as D (5 bases). The germline V and J ends were trimmed by 0 bases and 3 bases, with 9 bases remaining between them. This CDR3 has 14 residues. Looked up from germline, CDR1 is SGDLS and CDR2 is YYNGEE. The CDR3 region is CASSVGQTYTEAFF. CDR3 DNA: TGTGCCAGCAGCGTAGGACAGACTTACACTGAAGCTTTCTTT.

V is TRBV15 and J is TRBJ1-1; weak D call: TRBD1 (6 bases). CDR3 length: 15 amino acids. Germline assignment: CDR1 LNHNV and CDR2 YYDKDF (reference sequence). The V end was cut by 1 base, the J end by 3 bases, with 12 bases between. The CDR3 DNA reads TGTGCCACCAGCAGAGTACAGGGTTTCCACACTGAAGCTTTCTTT. As protein: CATSRVQGFHTEAFF.

The chain carries TRBV2 and TRBJ1-6, with D hard to call. The V gene lost 0 bases and the J gene lost 14 bases, with 8 bases spanning the gap. CDR1 SNHLY and CDR2 FYNNEI come from the germline V gene. The CDR3 has 12 residues. For the CDR3, the DNA is TGTGCCAGCAGTGAAGCTTCTCGGGCCCTCCACTTT. Translation: CASSEASRALHF.

This sequence joins TRBV7-2 and TRBJ2-1; tentative D call: TRBD2 (5 bases). The CDR3 is 15 residues long. The germline V gene has CDR1 SGHTA and CDR2 FQGNSA. V was trimmed by 3 bases and J by 1 base, leaving 10 bases between them. CDR3 protein: CASSLVGGSYNEQFF. The CDR3 DNA reads as TGTGCCAGCAGCTTGGTCGGAGGTTCCTACAATGAGCAGTTCTTC.

J is TRBJ1-6 and V is TRBV4-3; a weak D match, TRBD1 (5 bases). V was trimmed by 3 bases and J by 9 bases, leaving 12 bases between them. The germline V gene has CDR1 LGHNA and CDR2 YSLEER. The CDR3 sequence is 14 residues long. The CDR3 loop reads CASSQGGVSSPLHF. The CDR3 DNA reads TGCGCCAGCAGCCAGGGGGGTGTAAGTTCACCCCTCCACTTT.

The chain employs TRBV6-2 or TRBV6-3 and TRBJ1-5; D perhaps matches TRBD1 (5 bases). The V gene's germline CDR1 is MNHEY and CDR2 SVGEGT. CDR3 length: 13 residues. V was pared by 2 bases and J by 6 bases, with 8 bases between. The CDR3 DNA follows: TGTGCCAGCAGTTACCCACAGGTTCAGCCCCAGCATTTT. It specifies CASSYPQVQPQHF.

The rearrangement uses TRBV6-5 and TRBJ1-2, with TRBD1 matching 7 bases. The germline CDR1 and CDR2 sequences are MNHEY and SVGAGI. Germline trimming cut 2 bases from V and 4 bases from J; bases unmatched to any gene: 7. There are 15 residues in the CDR3. CDR3 in DNA: TGTGCCAGCAGTTACGAGAGCAGGGGGTTCTATGGCTACACCTTC. This sequence encodes CASSYESRGFYGYTF.

The chain combines TRBV7-3 with TRBJ1-1; D unresolved. This CDR3 is 13 amino acids long. V shed 3 bases and J shed 4 bases, with 9 bases lying between them. Germline V gene data show CDR1 as SGHTA and CDR2 as FQGTGA. The CDR3 loop reads CASSFQVGTEAFF. The CDR3 bases are TGTGCCAGCAGCTTCCAGGTGGGCACTGAAGCTTTCTTT.

Notes on this clone: Other DNA sequences in the sample encode the same CDR3. J is TRBJ1-5 and V is TRBV5-1; D ambiguous. Trimming cost V 1 base and J 2 bases, with 7 bases left between them. The germline V gene encodes CDR1 SGHRS and CDR2 YFSETQ. The CDR3 covers 14 residues. The CDR3 nucleotides are TGCGCCAGCAGCTTGACCGGGGGCAATCAGCCCCAGCATTTT. Protein sequence: CASSLTGGNQPQHF.

The chain has TRBV30 and TRBJ1-5, with 9 bases that match TRBD1. The CDR3 is 13 amino acids. The trim removed 3 bases at V and 10 bases at J, leaving 7 bases unmatched. From germline, CDR1 is GTSNPN and CDR2 SVGIG (reference sequence). The CDR3, as DNA: TGTGCCTGGAGCGGACAGGGGATATATCCCCAGCATTTT. Translation gives CAWSGQGIYPQHF.

The chain is built from TRBV18 and TRBJ1-5; 9 positions match TRBD1. CDR1 and CDR2 from the germline V gene are KGHSH and LQKENI. V shed 6 bases and J 2 bases; nucleotides not matched to a gene: 11. There are 17 residues in the CDR3. In DNA form, the CDR3 reads TGTGCCAGCTCCCCCACAGGGGGCGTGGGGGGCAATCAGCCCCAGCATTTT. Its protein is CASSPTGGVGGNQPQHF.

This chain joins TRBV29-1 and TRBJ2-3, with D possibly matching TRBD1 (6 bases). V gave up 5 bases and J gave up 1 base, with 13 bases separating them. Germline loops: CDR1 SQVTM, CDR2 ANQGSEA. The CDR3 has 14 amino acids. The DNA of the CDR3 is TGCAGCGTTATTCTACAGGGACGCACAGATACGCAGTATTTT. Translating gives CSVILQGRTDTQYF.

The chain carries TRBV3-1 (or the pseudogene TRBV3-2) and TRBJ2-6, with 9 bases identical to TRBD1. The CDR3 extends over 16 amino acids. V shed 5 bases and J 4 bases; nucleotides not matched to a gene: 6. Per germline, CDR1 LGHDT and CDR2 YNNKEL (reference sequence). Here the CDR3 reads CASSSRTGAGANVLTF. CDR3 DNA sequence: TGTGCCAGCAGCTCACGGACAGGGGCCGGGGCCAACGTCCTGACTTTC.

For the CDR3, the DNA is TGTGCCATCAGTGAATCAGGGAATCAGCCCCAGCATTTT. Protein product: CAISESGNQPQHF. The chain employs TRBV10-3 and TRBJ1-5, with D possibly being TRBD1 (5 bases). Germline V gene lookup returns CDR1 ENHRY and CDR2 SYGVKD. V lost 3 bases to trimming and J lost 4 bases, with 7 bases between them. This CDR3 region has 13 residues.

This clone is a singleton in its sample. The gene calls are TRBV20-1 and TRBJ2-7; TRBD1 agrees at 9 bases. The CDR3 totals 15 residues. CDR1 is DFQATT and CDR2 is SNEGSKA in the germline V gene (reference sequence). The junction had 11 bases not matched to a gene; V was cut back by 3 bases and J by 5 bases. The chain's CDR3 is CSASLTGGFLNEQYF. The CDR3 nucleotides read TGCAGTGCTAGTCTTACAGGGGGCTTTCTTAACGAGCAGTACTTC.

The chain uses TRBV10-3 and TRBJ2-5; the match to TRBD2 covers 8 bases. Germline CDR1 and CDR2: ENHRY and SYGVKD. This CDR3 has 12 residues. J lost 7 bases, V lost 4 bases, and 2 bases had no gene match. Here the CDR3 reads CAISVSGVTQYF. CDR3 bases: TGTGCCATCAGTGTTAGCGGGGTGACCCAGTACTTC.

This chain links TRBV3-1 (or the pseudogene TRBV3-2) with TRBJ1-2; D perhaps matches TRBD1 (6 bases). The CDR3 length is 16 residues. CDR1 is LGHDT, CDR2 YNNKEL, per germline (reference sequence). The V end lost 3 bases, the J end lost 5 bases, and 19 bases lay between the germline ends. The CDR3 DNA follows: TGTGCCAGCAGCCAGGCCGACAGGCCCCTTTGGTATGGCTACACCTTC. Residues: CASSQADRPLWYGYTF.

The chain carries TRBV13 and TRBJ1-1; TRBD1 aligns across 10 bases. Per the germline V gene, CDR1 is PRHDT and CDR2 is FYEKMQ (reference sequence). Losses at the gene ends were 5 bases for V and 3 bases for J; bases not matched to a gene: 6. The CDR3 is 15 amino acids. CDR3 bases: TGTGCCAGCAGCATACTAGGGACAGGGGACACTGAAGCTTTCTTT. Protein: CASSILGTGDTEAFF.

The sample holds a few counts of this clone. The V call is TRBV5-1, the J call TRBJ1-1; no firm D call. CDR1 and CDR2 (germline): SGHRS, YFSETQ. The CDR3 is made up of 16 amino acids. Trimming shortened V by 0 bases and J by 1 base, and 13 bases separated the two germline ends. In nucleotides, the CDR3 is TGCGCCAGCAGCTTGGGGCCGCGGCAGACGAACACTGAAGCTTTCTTT. Protein product: CASSLGPRQTNTEAFF.

J is TRBJ1-1 and V is TRBV6-5; tentatively, D is TRBD1 (6 bases). Per germline, CDR1 MNHEY and CDR2 SVGAGI. The germline V and J ends were trimmed by 6 bases and 6 bases, with 20 bases remaining between them. The CDR3 loop spans 15 amino acids. The CDR3 DNA sequence: TGTGCCAGCAGCATCCCCCGAACAGGGAGTGCTGAAGCTTTCTTT. Translating it yields CASSIPRTGSAEAFF.

The chain links TRBV9 to TRBJ1-1, with a possible D match to TRBD1 (6 bases). CDR3 length: 12 residues. From germline, CDR1 is SGDLS and CDR2 YYNGEE. V was cut by 7 bases and J by 7 bases, with 14 bases left in between. The CDR3 loop reads CASGGGSGEAFF. The CDR3 coding sequence is TGTGCCAGCGGGGGCGGATCGGGTGAAGCTTTCTTT. The whole variable domain, filled in from reference TRBV9 and TRBJ1-1, reads DSGVTQTPKHLITATGQRVTLRCSPRSGDLSVYWYQQSLDQGLQFLIQYYNGEERAKGNILERFSAQQFPDLHSELNLSSLELGDSALYFCASGGGSGEAFFGQGTRLTVV.

This clone was counted only a few times. This chain connects TRBV11-1 to TRBJ1-2, with TRBD1 identical over 7 bases. The V and J ends lost 5 bases and 5 bases, in that order; junction bases with no gene match: 8. The CDR3 is 14 amino acids. CDR1 SGHAT and CDR2 FQDESV come from the germline V gene (reference sequence). The CDR3 DNA sequence: TGTGCCAGCAGCACCCAGACAGGGATTTATGGCTACACCTTC. Encoded protein: CASSTQTGIYGYTF. Together with reference TRBV11-1 and TRBJ1-2, the CDR3 gives the full variable domain: EAEVAQSPRYKITEKSQAVAFWCDPISGHATLYWYRQILGQGPELLVQFQDESVVDDSQLPKDRFSAERLKGVDSTLKIQPAELGDSAMYLCASSTQTGIYGYTFGSGTRLTVV.

This clone was counted a single time. This rearrangement joins TRBV9 to TRBJ1-3; D is unclear. Germline V gene sequence: CDR1 SGDLS, CDR2 YYNGEE. V lost 2 bases to trimming and J lost 0 bases, with 6 bases between them. The CDR3 has 14 residues. The CDR3 nucleotides read TGTGCCAGCAGCGTCGACACCTCTGGAAACACCATATATTTT. It encodes CASSVDTSGNTIYF.

J is TRBJ2-3 and V is TRBV24-1, with a weak D call TRBD1 (6 bases). CDR1 and CDR2 from the germline V gene are KGHDR and SFDVKD. V was trimmed by 9 bases and J by 4 bases, leaving 25 bases between them. CDR3 length: 17 residues. The CDR3 sequence: CATSPAGTPHGPDTQYF. CDR3 in DNA: TGTGCCACCTCCCCAGCCGGGACACCACATGGTCCAGATACGCAGTATTTT.

This clone was seen just once. The chain has TRBV27 and TRBJ1-1; TRBD1 agrees at 7 bases. The J segment lost 5 bases and the V segment lost 3 bases, leaving 12 bases of the junction unmatched. The CDR3 has 16 amino acids. Germline V gene lookup returns CDR1 MNHEY and CDR2 SMNVEV (reference sequence). The CDR3 sequence: CASSFQTEGAGTEAFF. CDR3 bases: TGTGCCAGCAGTTTTCAGACGGAGGGGGCGGGAACTGAAGCTTTCTTT.